The 22 T cell receptor beta chains presented below share a single source sample, sequenced in a study of T cells in Graves' hyperthyroidism and ophthalmopathy. Amplified TCR beta CDR3 regions derived from RNA transcripts. The study used the HTBI primer set for a first-round RT-PCR of the TCR CDR3. TCRdb used MiXCR to reprocess the multiplex PCR reads, holding one entry per CDR3 protein. The sample yields almost 600,000 distinct CDR3 sequences, more than 11% seen once. The sample was blood. These receptors were obtained from a woman in her twenties or thirties with Graves' hyperthyroidism that later progressed to Graves' ophthalmopathy.

The table lists this clonotype with a few counts. The V and J genes are TRBV11-3 and TRBJ1-4, with D uncertain. Germline lookup yields CDR1 SGHNT and CDR2 YENEEA. Between the trimmed V and J ends, which lost 2 bases and 8 bases, there was a span of 9 bases. The length of the CDR3 is 13 residues. The CDR3 DNA follows: TGTGCCAGCAGCTTAAATGCATACGAAAAACTGTTTTTT. Protein sequence: CASSLNAYEKLFF. Drawing the rest from reference TRBV11-3 and TRBJ1-4, the complete variable domain is EAGVVQSPRYKIIEKKQPVAFWCNPISGHNTLYWYLQNLGQGPELLIRYENEEAVDDSQLPKDRFSAERLKGVDSTLKIQPAELGDSAVYLCASSLNAYEKLFFGSGTQLSVL.

This clonotype showed up many times. The chain carries TRBV12-3 or TRBV12-4 and TRBJ1-2; 8 bases match TRBD1. The CDR3 spans 14 residues. Germline trimming cut 5 bases from V and 4 bases from J; bases unmatched to any gene: 6. In DNA, the CDR3 is TGTGCCAGCAGTCCTCAGGGGGCGGGCTATGGCTACACCTTC. Amino acid sequence: CASSPQGAGYGYTF.

Many counts were recorded for this clonotype. The chain links TRBV12-3 or TRBV12-4 to TRBJ2-7; D is unclear. V was shortened by 2 bases and J by 5 bases, with 13 bases between the two germline ends. This CDR3 has 14 amino acids. CDR3 nucleotides: TGTGCCAGCAGTTTATTTACTGGAGTACACGAGCAGTACTTC. It encodes CASSLFTGVHEQYF.

This clonotype has at least ten counts. The chain has TRBV5-4 and TRBJ2-5, with 10 nucleotides matching TRBD1. The CDR3 contains 16 residues. Looked up from germline, CDR1 is SGHNT and CDR2 is YYREEE (reference sequence). V was clipped by 5 bases and J by 2 bases; unmatched bases: 9. CDR3 region: CASSHDRGPGQETQYF. Written as DNA, the CDR3 is TGTGCCAGCAGTCATGACAGGGGGCCTGGACAAGAGACCCAGTACTTC.

This clonotype was counted a few times. The chain couples TRBV20-1 to TRBJ2-2; no firm D call. V lost 4 bases and J lost 3, with 9 bases in between. Germline V gene lookup returns CDR1 DFQATT and CDR2 SNEGSKA (reference sequence). This CDR3 spans 13 amino acids. CDR3 DNA sequence: TGCAGTGCTACCCTTACGGACACCGGGGAGCTGTTTTTT. Its translation: CSATLTDTGELFF.

This clonotype was recorded at least ten times. The chain links TRBV5-1 to TRBJ2-7; D is unclear. The CDR3 length is 13 residues. Trimming shortened V by 4 bases and J by 3 bases, and 11 bases separated the two germline ends. In germline, CDR1 is SGHRS, CDR2 YFSETQ. The CDR3 bases are TGCGCCAGCAGCGAGATACAGAACTACGAGCAGTACTTC. Translating it yields CASSEIQNYEQYF.

In its sample, this clonotype was seen many times. In DNA, the CDR3 is TGTGCCAGCACCAAAACCGGGACTAGCGTCTACAATGAGCAGTTCTTC. It codes for CASTKTGTSVYNEQFF. The genes are TRBV6-1 and TRBJ2-1; 10 bases match TRBD2. The junction had 9 bases not matched to a gene; V was cut back by 7 bases and J by 3 bases. CDR1 and CDR2 (germline): MNHNS, SASEGT. CDR3 length: 16 residues.

Regarding this clonotype: Just one base apart from a much larger clone, this may be a read error. The chain has TRBV12-3 or TRBV12-4 and TRBJ2-7; D not certain. The J call could be wrong; TRBJ2-1 is a better fit for the DNA end. This CDR3 is 14 amino acids long. CDR3 sequence reads: CASSTDKPQYEQFF. CDR3 in DNA: TGTGCCAGCAGTACTGACAAACCTCAATACGAGCAGTTCTTC.

This rearrangement joins TRBV20-1 to TRBJ1-1; 7 bases match TRBD1. CDR3 length equals 12 residues. V shed 6 bases, J shed 3 bases, and the junction held 4 bases outside the gene matches. Looked up from germline, CDR1 is DFQATT and CDR2 is SNEGSKA (reference sequence). The CDR3 sequence is CSAWDRDTEAFF. CDR3 nucleotide sequence: TGCAGTGCCTGGGACAGAGACACTGAAGCTTTCTTT.

This clonotype was observed once. J is TRBJ1-4 and V is TRBV5-1; D remains unclear. V was pared by 0 bases and J by 7 bases, with 16 bases between. The CDR3 consists of 16 residues. Germline lookup yields CDR1 SGHRS and CDR2 YFSETQ. The CDR3 region has the DNA TGCGCCAGCAGCTTGGCTGACCTGGGTCGGGGTGAAAAACTGTTTTTT. Protein: CASSLADLGRGEKLFF.

A remark on this clonotype: Sequence at one end of the junction differs from germline and may be a read error. The rearrangement joins TRBV6-1 to TRBJ2-2; 7 positions match TRBD1. This CDR3 comprises 15 residues. Germline CDR1 reads MNHNS; CDR2 reads SASEGT. CDR3 amino acids: CASSSTGAGTGALFF. The CDR3 region has the DNA TGTGCCAGCAGTAGTACAGGGGCTGGGACCGGGGCGCTGTTTTTT.

The chain joins TRBV18 to TRBJ2-5; a possible D gene is TRBD1 (6 bases). The CDR3 is 16 residues long. The V gene lost 3 bases and the J gene lost 4 bases, with 18 bases spanning the gap. Germline V gene sequence: CDR1 KGHSH, CDR2 LQKENI. This chain's CDR3 is CASSPGTRGAGETQYF. The CDR3 DNA reads as TGTGCCAGCTCACCGGGGACACGGGGCGCGGGAGAGACCCAGTACTTC.

The genes are TRBV6-1 and TRBJ2-4, with D possibly matching TRBD1 (6 bases). V was pared by 7 bases and J by 9 bases, with 19 bases between. Germline CDR1 is MNHNS and CDR2 is SASEGT. The CDR3 runs 14 residues. CDR3 DNA: TGTGCCAGCACCTCCGGGACATCGATCTTCATTCAGTACTTC. It specifies CASTSGTSIFIQYF.

This clonotype was seen at least ten times. J is TRBJ1-5 and V is TRBV2; possible D gene TRBD1, 5 bases. V was clipped by 6 bases and J by 6 bases, with 18 bases between them. This CDR3 has 15 amino acids. CDR1 SNHLY and CDR2 FYNNEI come from the germline V gene. The CDR3 loop reads CASRDIRVYTQPQHF. The CDR3, as DNA: TGTGCCAGCAGGGACATCAGAGTGTACACTCAGCCCCAGCATTTT.

At least ten counts were recorded for this clonotype. The gene calls are TRBV5-5 and TRBJ2-2; no clear D gene. CDR1 and CDR2 (germline): SGHKS, YYEKEE (reference sequence). The CDR3 is 12 residues long. V was shortened by 7 bases and J by 4 bases, with 8 bases between the two germline ends. The CDR3: CASLGPTGELFF. CDR3 nucleotides: TGTGCCAGCTTGGGCCCCACCGGGGAGCTGTTTTTT. Complete variable domain (other parts from reference TRBV5-5 and TRBJ2-2): DAGVTQSPTHLIKTRGQQVTLRCSPISGHKSVSWYQQVLGQGPQFIFQYYEKEERGRGNFPDRFSARQFPNYSSELNVNALLLGDSALYLCASLGPTGELFFGEGSRLTVL.

This clonotype was observed many times. The rearrangement uses TRBV7-9 and TRBJ2-7; tentatively, D is TRBD2 (5 bases). There are 13 residues in the CDR3. Deletions cut 11 bases from V and 5 bases from J, with 19 bases between. CDR1 and CDR2 (germline): SEHNR, FQNEAQ (reference sequence). The CDR3 bases are TGTGCCTCCGCCTACCTAGCCGCCCACGAGCAGTACTTC. Its protein is CASAYLAAHEQYF.

This clonotype was observed a handful of times. V and J are TRBV7-6 and TRBJ1-1; 8 nucleotides agree with TRBD1. Trimming removed 6 bases from V and 4 bases from J; junction bases left unmatched: 10. Germline CDR1 and CDR2: SGHVS and FNYEAQ. The CDR3 covers 15 residues. The CDR3, as DNA: TGTGCCAGCAGACCAACTACAGGGGGAAGCACTGAAGCTTTCTTT. Its protein is CASRPTTGGSTEAFF.

There are many counts of this clonotype. This sequence joins TRBV6-1 and TRBJ1-3; D unresolved. This CDR3 is 13 amino acids long. Trimming stripped 3 bases from V and 0 bases from J, with 3 bases between. Germline V gives CDR1 MNHNS, CDR2 SASEGT. CDR3 coding DNA: TGTGCCAGCAGTGACATCTCTGGAAACACCATATATTTT. This sequence encodes CASSDISGNTIYF.

The chain joins TRBV19 to TRBJ2-1, with D maybe TRBD1 (6 bases). Germline-derived CDR1 and CDR2 are LNHDA and SQIVND (reference sequence). The V end was cut by 5 bases, the J end by 1 base, with 12 bases between. The length of the CDR3 is 15 residues. CDR3 DNA sequence: TGTGCCAGTAGTCTATTGGACAGATCCTACAATGAGCAGTTCTTC. Protein sequence: CASSLLDRSYNEQFF.

The rearrangement uses TRBV15 and TRBJ2-1; 8 bases are a match to TRBD2. V gave up 1 base and J gave up 6 bases; unmatched junction bases: 8. Per germline, CDR1 LNHNV and CDR2 YYDKDF (reference sequence). The CDR3 contains 16 residues. CDR3 coding DNA: TGTGCCACCAGCAGAGCCGGGACTAGGGGAATCAATGAGCAGTTCTTC. Its protein is CATSRAGTRGINEQFF.

This clonotype appeared many times. The V call is TRBV14, the J call TRBJ2-5, with D possibly matching TRBD2 (6 bases). The CDR3 consists of 14 residues. In germline, CDR1 is SGHDN, CDR2 FVKESK. The V and J ends lost 6 bases and 1 base respectively, with 12 bases between them. CDR3: CASSKAGSQETQYF. CDR3 nucleotides: TGTGCCAGCAGTAAAGCGGGCAGCCAAGAGACCCAGTACTTC.

In this sample, this clonotype turned up many times. The rearrangement links TRBV5-1 to TRBJ2-7, with D possibly being TRBD1 (6 bases). This CDR3 contains 15 residues. Germline assignment: CDR1 SGHRS and CDR2 YFSETQ. Trimming took 4 bases from V and 0 from J, leaving 14 bases between them. The CDR3 DNA sequence: TGCGCCAGCAGCCCTTCGACAGGAAGCTCCTACGAGCAGTACTTC. Translation: CASSPSTGSSYEQYF.